A selection of T cell receptor beta chains follows, all from one sample in a study of CD8 T cells in Susac syndrome. Each CDR3 protein gets one entry after TCRdb re-called the immunoSEQ multiplex PCR reads with MiXCR. This table has 200,000 to 250,000 distinct CDR3 sequences, 95% appearing once. Sequencing was done on a sample of CD4+ T cells from PBMCs. The receptors were sampled from a human donor with multiple sclerosis. Both conserved end residues are part of each CDR3. D genes are given only for firm matches. The size entry is marked missing in some rows and otherwise reads once, few, many or a size class.

D,J,V,size,DNA,CDR3
TRBD1,TRBJ1-2,TRBV19,.,TGTGCCAGTAGGGACAGGGAGGGCTATGGCTACACCTTC,CASRDREGYGYTF
.,TRBJ1-2,TRBV15,.,TGTGCCACCAGCAGGGAACCTCGGACGGGTAACTATGGCTACACCTTC,CATSREPRTGNYGYTF
.,TRBJ2-5,TRBV15,.,TGTGCCACCAGCAGAGCCGGGGCTCCACAAGAGACCCAGTACTTC,CATSRAGAPQETQYF
.,TRBJ2-7,TRBV4-1,.,TGCGCCAGCAGCCAAGGGTTCACTCCAAGGGGCTACGAGCAGTACTTC,CASSQGFTPRGYEQYF
.,TRBJ2-1,TRBV20-1,once,TGCAGTGCTAGTCGCTCAGTTGGAGGGACGACTCTCAATGAGCAGTTCTTC,CSASRSVGGTTLNEQFF
TRBD1,TRBJ1-2,TRBV12-3/TRBV12-4,.,TGTGCCAGCGGGCCCGGGACAGGGTTCTTAGGCTACACCTTC,CASGPGTGFLGYTF
TRBD1,TRBJ2-7,TRBV6-5,.,TGTGCCAGCAGTTACCTCCCCGCGACAGGGGCCGAGCAGTACTTC,CASSYLPATGAEQYF
.,TRBJ2-5,TRBV29-1,.,TGCAGCGTTTTCTGGCGACAGCAAGAGACCCAGTACTTC,CSVFWRQQETQYF
.,TRBJ1-4,TRBV9,once,TGTGCCAGCAGCGTATATGGGGAAGGAAAACTGTTTTTT,CASSVYGEGKLFF
TRBD2,TRBJ2-1,TRBV28,few,TGTGCCTCATCCCCTGGACTAGCGGGAGGCAATGAGCAGTTCTTC,CASSPGLAGGNEQFF
.,TRBJ2-7,TRBV28,.,TGTGCCAGCACGATAAGGCTATCCTCCGAGCAGTACTTC,CASTIRLSSEQYF
.,TRBJ2-7,TRBV3-1,once,TGTGCCAGCAGCCAAGTTACGGCCTACGAGCAGTACTTC,CASSQVTAYEQYF
.,TRBJ2-3,TRBV24-1,.,TGTGCCACCAGTGATACAGCTAGCACAGATACGCAGTATTTT,CATSDTASTDTQYF
.,TRBJ2-7,TRBV27,.,TGTGCCAGCAGTAAACCGGACCCTACACTTATCTACGAGCAGTACTTC,CASSKPDPTLIYEQYF
TRBD2,TRBJ2-7,TRBV6-2/TRBV6-3,.,TGTGCCAGCAATCAAGGACTAGCGGTCTACGAGCAGTACTTC,CASNQGLAVYEQYF
.,TRBJ1-2,TRBV18,.,TGTGCCAGCTCACCGTCCCTGGGGGATACGTTTGGTGGCTACACCTTC,CASSPSLGDTFGGYTF
TRBD1,TRBJ2-7,TRBV2,.,TGTGCCAGCAGAGCGATGGGACAGGGGCATTACGAGCAGTACTTC,CASRAMGQGHYEQYF
TRBD2,TRBJ2-7,TRBV20-1,.,TGCAGTGCCCCCCAGGGCGGGAGGGCCGCCCGCGAGCAGTACTTC,CSAPQGGRAAREQYF
.,TRBJ2-3,TRBV12-3/TRBV12-4,.,TGTGCCAGCAGTTTACAGCTGTCAGTAGGAGATACGCAGTATTTT,CASSLQLSVGDTQYF
.,TRBJ2-7,TRBV6-2/TRBV6-3,.,TGTGCCAGCAGTTACTGGGGTGAGCAGTACTTC,CASSYWGEQYF
TRBD1,TRBJ1-2,TRBV27,.,TGTGCCTCTCGACAGGGGGCGACCCGGGTTGGCTACACCTTC,CASRQGATRVGYTF
TRBD1,TRBJ2-7,TRBV5-1,.,TGCGCCAGCGGGGACAGGGGGCCTGGGGAGCAGTACTTC,CASGDRGPGEQYF
.,TRBJ1-5,TRBV28,.,TGTGCCAGCAGTTTACGGCAGCCGAATCCCCAGCATTTT,CASSLRQPNPQHF
.,TRBJ1-3,TRBV6-5,.,TGTGCCAGCAGCCTCGGGTCCTTCTCTGGAAACACCATATATTTT,CASSLGSFSGNTIYF
.,TRBJ1-5,TRBV23-1,.,TGCGCCAGTAGACCCGGTCGGCATCAGCCCCAGCATTTT,CASRPGRHQPQHF
TRBD1,TRBJ2-2,TRBV29-1,once,TGCAGCGTCCGGACAGGGGTAACCGCCGGGGAGCTGTTTTTT,CSVRTGVTAGELFF
.,TRBJ2-3,TRBV3-1,.,TGTGCCAGCAGCCAAGATCAGGGGAGCACAGATACGCAGTATTTT,CASSQDQGSTDTQYF
TRBD2,TRBJ2-2,TRBV5-1,.,TGCGCCAGCAGCACGGTAGCGGGCACTGGCTCCACCGGGGAGCTGTTTTTT,CASSTVAGTGSTGELFF
.,TRBJ1-5,TRBV19,.,TGTGCCAGTCATAATGCCCAGGCGTTTGGGCCCCAGCATTTT,CASHNAQAFGPQHF
.,TRBJ1-1,TRBV19,.,TGTGCCAGTAGAGGGGTACGGGGAAGCACTGAAGCTTTCTTT,CASRGVRGSTEAFF
TRBD1,TRBJ1-5,TRBV2,.,TGTGCCAGCAGTGAGGGACAGGGGGGGACCCGCAATCAGCCCCAGCATTTT,CASSEGQGGTRNQPQHF
TRBD2,TRBJ2-5,TRBV20-1,.,TGCAGTGCTACCGATCCCGGGACTAGCGGGGGCCAAGAGACCCAGTACTTC,CSATDPGTSGGQETQYF
.,TRBJ2-1,TRBV27,.,TGTGCCAGCAGCACCGGGACTCATGAGCAGTTCTTC,CASSTGTHEQFF